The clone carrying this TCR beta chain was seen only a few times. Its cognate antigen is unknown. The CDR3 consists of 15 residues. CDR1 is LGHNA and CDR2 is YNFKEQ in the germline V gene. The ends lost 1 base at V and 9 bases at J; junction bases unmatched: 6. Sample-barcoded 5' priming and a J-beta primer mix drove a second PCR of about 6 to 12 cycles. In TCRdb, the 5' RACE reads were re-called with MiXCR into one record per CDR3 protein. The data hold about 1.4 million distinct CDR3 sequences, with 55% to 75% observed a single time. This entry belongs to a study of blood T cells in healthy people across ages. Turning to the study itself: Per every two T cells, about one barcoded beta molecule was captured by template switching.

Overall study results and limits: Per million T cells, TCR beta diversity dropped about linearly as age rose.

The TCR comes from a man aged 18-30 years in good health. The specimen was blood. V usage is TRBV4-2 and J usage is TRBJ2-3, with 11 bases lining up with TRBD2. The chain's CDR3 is CASSQVLAGVRTQYF. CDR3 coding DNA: TGTGCCAGCAGCCAAGTACTAGCGGGAGTGAGGACGCAGTATTTT.